These 18 T cell receptor beta chains were all obtained from the same sample, sequenced in a study of T cell repertoires in cytomegalovirus infection. One entry per CDR3 protein, called by TCRdb with MiXCR from the reads. The table lists around 210,000 distinct CDR3 sequences, approximately 7% of them singletons. Input material: PBMCs. The receptors stem from a human donor in good health (CMV status not recorded). Some clones in this sample may be carry-over from other donors' samples.

This clonotype occurred many times. This chain connects TRBV29-1 to TRBJ1-6; D is possibly TRBD1 (6 bases). CDR1 and CDR2 from the germline V gene are SQVTM and ANQGSEA. Trimming left V 4 bases short and J 7 bases short, with 11 bases between. The CDR3 length is 13 residues. CDR3 sequence (DNA): TGCAGCGTTGGGGGGACAAGGAATTCACCCCTCCACTTT. Translating gives CSVGGTRNSPLHF. The whole variable domain, filled in from reference TRBV29-1 and TRBJ1-6, reads SAVISQKPSRDICQRGTSLTIQCQVDSQVTMMFWYRQQPGQSLTLIATANQGSEATYESGFVIDKFPISRPNLTFSTLTVSNMSPEDSSIYLCSVGGTRNSPLHFGNGTRLTVT.

This clonotype was counted many times. The chain recombines TRBV14 with TRBJ1-1, with TRBD1 as a possible D gene (5 bases). The CDR3 is made up of 16 amino acids. V shed 4 bases and J shed 0 bases, with 15 bases lying between them. Germline CDR1 reads SGHDN; CDR2 reads FVKESK. CDR3 residues: CASSLLMTALNTEAFF. CDR3 nucleotide sequence: TGTGCCAGCAGCCTACTGATGACAGCCTTGAACACTGAAGCTTTCTTT.

About this clonotype: This sequence may be a read error, since a much larger clone differs from it by one base. This chain connects TRBV2 to TRBJ2-7; D call uncertain. This CDR3 is 16 amino acids long. From germline, CDR1 is SNHLY and CDR2 FYNNEI. In DNA, the CDR3 is TGTGCCAGCATCCCCAATACGGGCCATGGGTCCTGCGAGCAGTACTTC. This codes for CASIPNTGHGSCEQYF.

This clonotype was recorded at least ten times. V is TRBV2 and J is TRBJ1-5; unclear D gene. The CDR3 sequence is 17 residues long. Trimming left V 6 bases short and J 1 base short, with 19 bases between. The germline gives CDR1 SNHLY, CDR2 FYNNEI. The CDR3 is CASSVETGGISNQPQHF. CDR3 in DNA: TGTGCCAGCAGCGTTGAGACGGGTGGGATAAGCAATCAGCCCCAGCATTTT.

There are many counts of this clonotype. The chain joins TRBV7-9 to TRBJ1-1; no definite D call. Trimming removed 6 bases at V and 0 bases at J, with 5 bases between. The CDR3 covers 12 residues. Germline lookup yields CDR1 SEHNR and CDR2 FQNEAQ (reference sequence). The CDR3 nucleotides are TGTGCCAGCAGGCCTATGAACACTGAAGCTTTCTTT. As protein: CASRPMNTEAFF.

The sample holds many counts of this clonotype. This chain links TRBV2 with TRBJ1-1, with D uncertain. The CDR3 spans 11 residues. Germline CDR1 and CDR2: SNHLY and FYNNEI. Trimming cost V 8 bases and J 3 bases, with 7 bases left between them. CDR3 coding DNA: TGTGCCAGCTTTACCGACACTGAAGCTTTCTTT. Translated, it gives CASFTDTEAFF. The full variable domain, in which reference TRBV2 and TRBJ1-1 provide the parts outside the CDR3, is EPEVTQTPSHQVTQMGQEVILRCVPISNHLYFYWYRQILGQKVEFLVSFYNNEISEKSEIFDDQFSVERPDGSNFTLKIRSTKLEDSAMYFCASFTDTEAFFGQGTRLTVV.

This clonotype was seen ten or more times. CDR3 loop: CSARALAGARNEQFF. The DNA for the CDR3 is TGCAGTGCTAGAGCCCTAGCGGGGGCCCGCAATGAGCAGTTCTTC. The chain recombines TRBV20-1 with TRBJ2-1; TRBD2 agrees at 10 bases. Trimming cost V 1 base and J 6 bases; bases outside gene matches: 6. In germline, CDR1 is DFQATT, CDR2 SNEGSKA (reference sequence). The CDR3 loop spans 15 amino acids.

This clonotype was recorded at least ten times. The V and J genes are TRBV6-2 or TRBV6-3 and TRBJ2-5; 9 positions agree with TRBD1. Germline loops: CDR1 MNHEY, CDR2 SVGEGT. The CDR3 totals 15 residues. The V segment lost 5 bases and the J segment 1 base; nucleotides outside the gene matches: 5. CDR3 nucleotide sequence: TGTGCCAGCAGTCCGGACAGGGGAGGCCAAGAGACCCAGTACTTC. Its translation: CASSPDRGGQETQYF.

The rearrangement joins TRBV29-1 to TRBJ2-2; D not resolved. The CDR3 is made up of 13 amino acids. Germline V lookup: CDR1 SQVTM, CDR2 ANQGSEA. CDR3 sequence: CTAGRDPSGELFF. CDR3 in DNA: TGCACCGCCGGTAGGGATCCGTCCGGGGAGCTGTTTTTT.

A few counts support this clonotype. The CDR3 DNA sequence: TGCAGCGTTGCCGGCACTAGCGGAGAGACCCAGTACTTC. Amino acids: CSVAGTSGETQYF. This chain connects TRBV29-1 to TRBJ2-5; 8 bases agree with TRBD2. The germline CDR1 and CDR2 sequences are SQVTM and ANQGSEA. J was trimmed by 4 bases and V by 4 bases; bases with no gene match: 5. The CDR3 is 13 amino acids.

This clonotype was seen ten or more times. The chain is built from TRBV7-6 and TRBJ2-7; weak D call: TRBD2 (6 bases). This CDR3 has 14 amino acids. Germline CDR1 SGHVS, CDR2 FNYEAQ. The V and J ends lost 1 base and 2 bases respectively, with 9 bases between them. CDR3 amino acids: CASSLGGVTYEQYF. In DNA, the CDR3 is TGTGCCAGCAGCTTAGGGGGGGTGACCTACGAGCAGTACTTC.

This clonotype has at least ten counts. This chain joins TRBV2 and TRBJ1-1; TRBD1 is a possible D gene (6 bases). Germline V gives CDR1 SNHLY, CDR2 FYNNEI. CDR3 length: 15 residues. V dropped 6 bases and J dropped 5 bases, with 19 bases sitting between them. This chain's CDR3 is CASSGGLTRQTEAFF. The CDR3 coding sequence is TGTGCCAGCAGCGGGGGCCTTACAAGGCAGACTGAAGCTTTCTTT.

This clonotype was recorded a few times. V is TRBV6-2 or TRBV6-3 and J is TRBJ1-5; no clear D. The CDR3 is 15 residues long. Germline V CDR1 and CDR2: MNHEY, SVGEGT. V was trimmed by 5 bases and J by 3 bases, leaving 14 bases between them. CDR3 in DNA: TGTGCCAGCAGTGAGGAGCATACCTTCAATCAGCCCCAGCATTTT. As protein: CASSEEHTFNQPQHF.

At least ten counts were recorded for this clonotype. J is TRBJ1-1 and V is TRBV29-1, with TRBD1 as a possible D gene (5 bases). The CDR3 totals 12 residues. V gave up 5 bases and J gave up 3 bases, with 10 bases separating them. The germline CDR1 and CDR2 sequences are SQVTM and ANQGSEA. CDR3 sequence: CSVSGRDTEAFF. The CDR3 DNA reads as TGCAGCGTTTCAGGCAGGGACACTGAAGCTTTCTTT.

This clonotype was picked up many times. V is TRBV7-9 and J is TRBJ2-6; D tentatively reads TRBD1 or TRBD2 (5 bases each). Looked up from germline, CDR1 is SEHNR and CDR2 is FQNEAQ (reference sequence). V dropped 4 bases and J dropped 2 bases, with 18 bases sitting between them. The CDR3 spans 18 residues. The CDR3 DNA sequence: TGTGCCAGCAGCTCCAGAGGGGTAGTCTCCCCTGGGGCCAACGTCCTGACTTTC. This sequence encodes CASSSRGVVSPGANVLTF.

This clonotype appeared many times. The chain recombines TRBV12-3 or TRBV12-4 with TRBJ2-1; a possible D gene is TRBD2 (6 bases). Trimming stripped 2 bases from V and 8 bases from J, with 13 bases between. CDR3 size: 14 residues. The CDR3, as DNA: TGTGCCAGCAGTTTAAGAGCCCCGGGGGATGAGCAGTTCTTC. Protein sequence: CASSLRAPGDEQFF.

The genes are TRBV15 and TRBJ1-2, with a possible D match to TRBD1 (5 bases). The V end lost 0 bases, the J end lost 5 bases, and 16 bases lay between the germline ends. The CDR3 extends over 16 amino acids. Germline CDR1 reads LNHNV; CDR2 reads YYDKDF (reference sequence). In DNA form, the CDR3 reads TGTGCCACCAGCAGAGATTTCGGGCAGGGACGGTATGGCTACACCTTC. It is translated as CATSRDFGQGRYGYTF.

This clonotype was found many times. This sequence joins TRBV30 and TRBJ2-3; possibly TRBD2 for D (5 bases). Germline V gives CDR1 GTSNPN, CDR2 SVGIG (reference sequence). CDR3 length: 13 residues. V lost 1 base to trimming and J lost 7 bases, with 12 bases between them. This CDR3 is CAWSGGSLHTQYF. Here the CDR3 DNA reads TGTGCCTGGAGTGGAGGGAGTCTGCATACGCAGTATTTT.